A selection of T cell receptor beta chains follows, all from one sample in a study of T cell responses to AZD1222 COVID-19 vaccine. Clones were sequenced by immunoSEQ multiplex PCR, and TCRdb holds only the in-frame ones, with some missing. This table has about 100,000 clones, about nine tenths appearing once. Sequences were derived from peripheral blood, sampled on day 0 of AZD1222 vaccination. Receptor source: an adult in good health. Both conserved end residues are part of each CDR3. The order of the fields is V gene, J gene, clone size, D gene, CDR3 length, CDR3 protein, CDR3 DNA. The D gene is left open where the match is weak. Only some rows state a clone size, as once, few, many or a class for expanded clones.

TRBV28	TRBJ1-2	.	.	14	CASSSPGGPYGYTF	TGTGCCAGCAGTTCCCCTGGGGGGCCCTATGGCTACACCTTC
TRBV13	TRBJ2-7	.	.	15	CASSFRQGGIYEQYF	TGTGCCAGCAGCTTTCGACAGGGAGGAATTTACGAGCAGTACTTC
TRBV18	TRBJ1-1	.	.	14	CASSPKRSNTEAFF	TGTGCCAGCTCCCCCAAAAGATCGAACACTGAAGCTTTCTTT
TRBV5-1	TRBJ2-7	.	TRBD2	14	CASSQSGSFYEQYF	TGCGCCAGCAGCCAGAGCGGGAGCTTCTACGAGCAGTACTTC
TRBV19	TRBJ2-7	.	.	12	CASSSIWEKQYF	TGTGCCAGTAGCTCGATTTGGGAAAAGCAGTACTTC
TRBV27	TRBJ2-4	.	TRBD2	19	CASRDLGSSGRGAKNIQYF	TGTGCCAGCAGGGACCTCGGCTCTAGCGGGAGGGGGGCCAAAAACATTCAGTACTTC
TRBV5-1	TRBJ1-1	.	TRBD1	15	CASSLTTGGNTEAFF	TGCGCCAGCAGCTTGACAACAGGGGGCAACACTGAAGCTTTCTTT
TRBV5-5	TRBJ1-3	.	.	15	CASSLAAGSWNTIYF	TGTGCCAGCAGCTTAGCGGCAGGGAGTTGGAACACCATATATTTT
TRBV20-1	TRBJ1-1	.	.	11	CSARGFTEAFF	TGCAGTGCGAGAGGGTTCACTGAAGCTTTCTTT
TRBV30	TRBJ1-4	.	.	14	CAWSGWGGHEKLFF	TGTGCCTGGAGTGGTTGGGGGGGGCATGAAAAACTGTTTTTT
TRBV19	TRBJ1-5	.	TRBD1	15	CASVVGGFSNQPQHF	TGTGCCAGTGTGGTAGGGGGCTTTAGCAATCAGCCCCAGCATTTT
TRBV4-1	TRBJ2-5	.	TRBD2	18	CASSQEPQIAGAAETQYF	TGCGCCAGCAGCCAGGAGCCGCAAATAGCGGGAGCGGCGGAGACCCAGTACTTC
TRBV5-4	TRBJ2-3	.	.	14	CASSLETRWDTQYF	TGTGCCAGCAGCTTGGAGACTCGCTGGGATACGCAGTATTTT
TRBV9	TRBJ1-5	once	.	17	CASSVGSSPSARQPQHF	TGTGCCAGCAGCGTAGGGAGTAGTCCAAGTGCTAGGCAGCCCCAGCATTTT
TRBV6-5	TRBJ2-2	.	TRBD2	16	CASSYQSGSNTGELFF	TGTGCCAGCAGTTACCAGAGCGGGAGCAACACCGGGGAGCTGTTTTTT
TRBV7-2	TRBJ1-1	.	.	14	CASSLKGENTEAFF	TGTGCCAGCAGCCTAAAGGGTGAGAACACTGAAGCTTTCTTT
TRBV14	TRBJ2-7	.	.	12	CASSQLGWEQYF	TGTGCCAGCAGCCAACTAGGGTGGGAGCAGTACTTC
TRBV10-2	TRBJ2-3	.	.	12	CASSPTIDTQYF	TGCGCCAGCAGCCCTACTATTGATACGCAGTATTTT
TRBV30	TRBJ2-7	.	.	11	CAFEGSYEQYF	TGTGCCTTTGAAGGGTCCTACGAGCAGTACTTC
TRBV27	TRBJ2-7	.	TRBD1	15	CASSLFPDRVNEQYF	TGTGCCAGCAGTTTATTCCCGGACAGGGTGAACGAGCAGTACTTC
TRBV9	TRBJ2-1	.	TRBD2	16	CASSLRTSGRLDEQFF	TGTGCCAGCAGCCTCCGAACTAGCGGGAGGCTAGATGAGCAGTTCTTC
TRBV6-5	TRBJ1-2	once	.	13	CASSSTIPGTENF	TGTGCCAGCAGTTCCACAATTCCCGGGACTGAAAACTTC
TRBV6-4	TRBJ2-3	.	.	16	CASSDSVGAVTDTQYF	TGTGCCAGCAGTGACTCGGTAGGGGCAGTCACAGATACGCAGTATTTT
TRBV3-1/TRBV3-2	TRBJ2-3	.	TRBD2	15	CASSQPGLASDTQYF	TGTGCCAGCAGCCAACCGGGACTAGCGTCAGATACGCAGTATTTT
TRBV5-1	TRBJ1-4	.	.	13	CASSLGGNEKLFF	TGCGCCAGCAGCTTAGGGGGAAATGAAAAACTGTTTTTT
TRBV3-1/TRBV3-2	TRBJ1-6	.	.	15	CASSQEQGWNSPLHF	TGTGCCAGCAGCCAAGAACAGGGCTGGAATTCACCCCTCCACTTT
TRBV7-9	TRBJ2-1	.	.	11	CASSLAGEQFF	TGTGCCAGCAGCTTAGCGGGTGAGCAGTTCTTC
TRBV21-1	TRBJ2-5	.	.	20	CASSNQESPGPPEAVETQYF	TGTGCCAGCAGCAACCAAGAGTCCCCGGGGCCCCCCGAGGCCGTGGAGACCCAGTACTTC
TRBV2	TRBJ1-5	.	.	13	CASTGGVNQPQHF	TGTGCCAGCACCGGGGGCGTCAATCAGCCCCAGCATTTT
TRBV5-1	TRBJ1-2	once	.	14	CASSIEGGPYGYTF	TGCGCCAGCAGCATAGAAGGGGGGCCCTATGGCTACACCTTC
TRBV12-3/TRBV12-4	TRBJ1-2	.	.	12	CASSLGQYGYTF	TGTGCCAGCAGTTTGGGACAATATGGCTACACCTTC
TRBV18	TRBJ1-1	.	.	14	CASSPPSLNTEAFF	TGTGCCAGCTCACCGCCTTCACTGAACACTGAAGCTTTCTTT
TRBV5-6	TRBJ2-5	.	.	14	CASSPRGNQETQYF	TGTGCCAGCAGCCCCCGGGGGAACCAAGAGACCCAGTACTTC
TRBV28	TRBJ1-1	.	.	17	CASSHSNVGWGNTEAFF	TGTGCCAGCAGCCATTCGAATGTAGGGTGGGGAAACACTGAAGCTTTCTTT
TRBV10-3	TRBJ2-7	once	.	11	CAISDRGEQYF	TGTGCCATCAGTGACCGGGGCGAGCAGTACTTC
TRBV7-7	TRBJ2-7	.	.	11	CASSSGREQYF	TGTGCTAGCAGCTCGGGTCGCGAGCAGTACTTC
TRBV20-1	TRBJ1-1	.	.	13	CSASRADNTEAFF	TGCAGTGCTAGTCGGGCAGATAACACTGAAGCTTTCTTT
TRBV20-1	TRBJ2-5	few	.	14	CSASTGENQETQYF	TGCAGTGCTAGTACGGGGGAAAACCAAGAGACCCAGTACTTC
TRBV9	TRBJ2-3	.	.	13	CASSTPSTDTQYF	TGTGCCAGCAGCACCCCTAGCACAGATACGCAGTATTTT
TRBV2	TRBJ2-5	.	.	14	CASSLQGSQETQYF	TGTGCCAGCAGCCTACAGGGTAGCCAAGAGACCCAGTACTTC
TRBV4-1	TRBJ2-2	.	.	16	CASSQVSGKVTGELFF	TGCGCCAGCAGCCAAGTCTCAGGGAAAGTCACCGGGGAGCTGTTTTTT
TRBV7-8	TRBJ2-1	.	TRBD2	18	CASSLRTPVLAEYNEQFF	TGTGCCAGCAGCTTAAGAACCCCGGTACTAGCGGAGTACAATGAGCAGTTCTTC
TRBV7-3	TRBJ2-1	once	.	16	CASSHGGSGSYNEQFF	TGTGCCAGCAGCCATGGGGGGAGTGGCTCCTACAATGAGCAGTTCTTC
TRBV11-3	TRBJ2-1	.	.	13	CASSLVAYNEQFF	TGTGCCAGCAGCTTGGTGGCCTACAATGAGCAGTTCTTC
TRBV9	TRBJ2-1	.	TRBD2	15	CASSVGSSGYNEQFF	TGTGCCAGCAGCGTAGGTAGTAGCGGGTACAATGAGCAGTTCTTC
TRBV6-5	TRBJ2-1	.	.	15	CASSPRRGGYNEQFF	TGTGCCAGCAGCCCCCGAAGGGGAGGTTACAATGAGCAGTTCTTC
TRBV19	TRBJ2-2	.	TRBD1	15	CASKLGQWNTGELFF	TGTGCCAGCAAACTGGGACAGTGGAACACCGGGGAGCTGTTTTTT
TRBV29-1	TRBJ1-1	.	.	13	CSVDGQWNTEAFF	TGCAGCGTTGACGGACAATGGAACACTGAAGCTTTCTTT
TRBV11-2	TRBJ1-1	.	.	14	CASSPSRGGTEAFF	TGTGCCAGCAGCCCTTCCCGAGGAGGAACTGAAGCTTTCTTT
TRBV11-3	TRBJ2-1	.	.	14	CASSLDRTVNEQFF	TGTGCCAGCAGCTTAGATAGGACAGTAAATGAGCAGTTCTTC
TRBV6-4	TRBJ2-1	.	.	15	CASSVGVGEFGEQFF	TGTGCCAGCAGTGTGGGGGTGGGGGAATTCGGTGAGCAGTTCTTC
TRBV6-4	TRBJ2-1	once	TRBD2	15	CASSDIAGGLNEQFF	TGTGCCAGCAGTGACATAGCGGGAGGTCTCAATGAGCAGTTCTTC
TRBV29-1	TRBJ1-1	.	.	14	CSVEGGGGYTEAFF	TGCAGCGTTGAGGGAGGGGGAGGGTACACTGAAGCTTTCTTT